The sequence of this T cell receptor beta chain was determined in a study of cytomegalovirus exposure and HLA in healthy donors. Findings of the study overall: Per a prior analysis, the majority of TCR beta V segments were productive roughly 90% or roughly 30% of the time. The study had only CMV serostatus as immune exposure information.

This CDR3 spans 14 amino acids. Trimming pared 0 bases from V and 1 base from J, leaving 6 bases between. Looked up from germline, CDR1 is MGHRA and CDR2 is YSYEKL. On this clone: The antigen remains unidentified.

Primers for the PCR totalled 60 Vbeta and 13 Jbeta. Sequencing was performed with immunoSEQ multiplex PCR; in TCRdb, only in-frame clones are kept and a portion is missing. The sample shows about 90,000 clones, less than 80% of them seen only once. This chain connects TRBV4-1 to TRBJ1-1; D gene unclear. This receptor was obtained from a man younger than 40 in good health and CMV-seronegative. The source material was PBMCs. In nucleotides, the CDR3 is TGCGCCAGCAGCCAAGATGAGGGGAACACTGAAGCTTTCTTT. Residues: CASSQDEGNTEAFF.